This TCR beta chain was observed in a study of cytotoxic CD8 clonotypes in ibrutinib-treated CLL. Notes on the study in general: Public clonotypes (which were uncommon) either contracted or remained stable on treatment.

On this clone itself: Antigen: not known.

Some clones are missing from TCRdb's copy, which holds only in-frame ones; the method was immunoSEQ multiplex PCR. Here the sample spans about 140,000 clones, over 75% being singletons. Specimen: PBMCs, collected after 36 months of ibrutinib treatment. The receptor's source is a human donor with chronic lymphocytic leukemia.

The CDR3 DNA reads as TGCGCCAGCAGTCCCACGAGCGGGAGGGCCTACGAGCAGTACTTC. Translating it yields CASSPTSGRAYEQYF. The genes are TRBV5-1 and TRBJ2-7, with 10 bases fitting TRBD2. Germline assignment: CDR1 SGHRS and CDR2 YFSETQ. This CDR3 spans 15 amino acids. V shed 5 bases and J 2 bases; nucleotides not matched to a gene: 7.